These T cell receptor beta chains were read from a single sample in a study of shared clonotypes between healthy human individuals. The assay was immunoSEQ multiplex PCR, and TCRdb's table has in-frame clones only and misses some. The table lists about 690,000 clones, around 90% of them singletons, with 34% in the top ten. What was sequenced was memory CD8+ T cells from PBMCs. Every receptor here comes from a man aged 18-30 years in good health. Some clones in this sample may be carry-over from other donors' samples. Both conserved end residues are trimmed from each CDR3.

>TRBV6-5|13|TRBJ1-1
ASSWGQGAGTEAF
>TRBV10-3|13|TRBJ2-7
AISAIAEHGYEQY
>TRBV11-2|16|TRBJ2-1
ASSGLSVSSDSYNEQF
>TRBV7-2|14|TRBJ2-7
ASSLMGQVFSYEQY
>TRBV28|13|TRBJ2-7
ASSLSRGSLGEQY
>TRBV6-1|13|TRBJ2-3
ASSLTQASTDTQY
>TRBV27|13|TRBJ2-3
ASSFQLKSTDTQY
>TRBV6-5|13|TRBJ2-7
ASSYSSTGSYEQY
>TRBV25-1|11|TRBJ1-2
ASSRFQLWGYT
>TRBV27|12|TRBJ1-1
ASSLSRGGTEAF
>TRBV6-6|14|TRBJ1-2
ASSPIRGTPYTGYT
>TRBV29-1|11|TRBJ1-3
SATQGSGNTIY
>TRBV7-3|13|TRBJ2-1
ASSPSSGISDEQF
>TRBV7-8|15|TRBJ2-5
ASSPRLAGVSQETQY
>TRBV7-9|10|TRBJ2-5
ASVGVVETQY
>TRBV13|11|TRBJ1-2
ASSGGRTYGYT
>TRBV30|13|TRBJ1-6
AWSERSGLNSPLH
>TRBV28|14|TRBJ1-4
ASSWGQTATNEKLF
>TRBV27|11|TRBJ2-7
ASSPDRIYEQY
>TRBV6-5|11|-
ATTSGRTYEQY
>TRBV9|13|TRBJ2-2
ASSVAGTGTGELF
>TRBV19|13|TRBJ2-1
ASSIRGGSYNEQF
>TRBV19|13|TRBJ2-1
ASSIGGGLRGEQF
>TRBV28|14|TRBJ1-5
ASSSTPRDRGEPQH
>TRBV11-2|15|TRBJ2-1
ASSSDLGLAGGFEQF
>TRBV5-4|12|TRBJ1-2
ASSHGTDIRGYT
>TRBV11-2|12|TRBJ1-5
ASSPVGGNQPQH
>TRBV9|11|TRBJ1-2
ASSAQSLYGYT
>TRBV15|15|TRBJ2-2
ATSRDRGTKNTGELF
>TRBV9|12|TRBJ2-7
ASSVGGRPYEQY
>TRBV28|13|TRBJ2-1
ASSFSIATVGEQF
>TRBV10-3|13|TRBJ2-6
AIRTVGSGANVLT
>TRBV2|10|TRBJ2-3
ASIGGSGTQY
>TRBV5-6|11|TRBJ2-7
ASSLGGPYEQY
>TRBV6-5|13|TRBJ2-1
ASNPGPGSYNEQF
>TRBV29-1|10|TRBJ1-2
SVEQGLLGYT
>TRBV28|12|TRBJ1-5
ASSLESGWQPQH
>TRBV27|12|TRBJ2-1
ATGRDISYNEQF
>TRBV19|12|TRBJ1-4
ASTLDRTTEKLF
>TRBV4-3|14|TRBJ1-3
ASSQDMPGSGNTIY
>TRBV14|15|TRBJ2-5
ASSLVATLSLQETQY
>TRBV28|12|TRBJ1-1
ASSLLGHRTEAF
>TRBV4-1|13|TRBJ2-1
ASSQGRTASREQF
>TRBV13|15|TRBJ1-3
ASSRPIEGRAGNTIY
>TRBV19|12|TRBJ2-1
ASSQTGTYNEQF
>TRBV19|9|TRBJ1-1
ASSKRNEAF
>TRBV7-9|11|TRBJ1-3
ASRMVPGNTIY
>TRBV5-1|13|TRBJ2-7
ASSLAPSGEYEQY
>TRBV28|16|TRBJ2-1
ASSPPGPAGVSYNEQF
>TRBV5-1|11|TRBJ2-1
ASSFVGYNEQF
>TRBV4-3|14|TRBJ1-4
ASSQDRAGVNEKLF
>TRBV7-8|13|TRBJ2-5
ASSDRLASQETQY
>TRBV5-1|16|TRBJ2-1
ASSWRRLAPSSYNEQF